The next 16 T cell receptor beta chains were all read from a single sample in a study of immune heterogeneity within non-small cell lung tumors. With 32 V and 13 J primers, multiplex PCR amplified the TCR beta CDR3. MiXCR, run by TCRdb on the multiplex PCR reads, gives a single entry per CDR3 protein. This table has about 4,600 distinct CDR3 sequences, 30% to 40% appearing once. With around 600 ng used per sample, the template was genomic DNA from bulk tumor. Several biopsies were spaced far apart within each primary tumor and obtained as surgery took place. Those enrolled were patients newly diagnosed with untreated non-small cell lung cancer and undergoing curative surgery. The source material was lung tumor tissue. The receptors derive from a woman in her forties or fifties with non-small cell lung cancer.

The chain uses TRBV19 and TRBJ1-5, with unresolved D. Germline V gene sequence: CDR1 LNHDA, CDR2 SQIVND (reference sequence). With 1 base removed from V and 2 bases from J, the gap between germline ends came to 12 bases. The CDR3 contains 16 residues. CDR3 protein: CASSIASSRGNQPQHF. CDR3 in DNA: TGTGCCAGTAGTATAGCAAGTTCAAGGGGCAATCAGCCCCAGCATTTT.

As to this clonotype: One end of the junction does not line up with germline, which may come from a read error. This chain connects TRBV5-1 to TRBJ1-1; 8 nucleotides match TRBD1. The germline CDR1 and CDR2 sequences are SGHRS and YFSETQ. The CDR3 runs to 18 residues. The CDR3 sequence: CARSFAAGGLDVNTEGFF. The CDR3 DNA reads TGCGCCAGAAGCTTTGCGGCAGGGGGCTTAGATGTGAACACTGAAGGTTTCTTT.

This clonotype is categorized as medium-sized (0.01 to 0.1%). The genes are TRBV24-1 and TRBJ2-3; D is unclear. The CDR3 has 16 residues. The germline V gene has CDR1 KGHDR and CDR2 SFDVKD. With 4 bases removed from V and 0 bases from J, the gap between germline ends came to 13 bases. Written as DNA, the CDR3 is TGTGCCACCAGTGACGAGTACAGTCCTAGCACAGATACGCAGTATTTT. Translated, it gives CATSDEYSPSTDTQYF.

As concerns this clonotype: Just one base apart from a much larger clone, this may be a read error. The rearrangement joins TRBV19 to TRBJ1-1; TRBD1 is a possible D gene (5 bases). V shed 4 bases and J shed 0 bases, with 9 bases lying between them. Germline V lookup: CDR1 LNHDA, CDR2 SQIVND (reference sequence). The CDR3 length is 14 residues. This CDR3 reads CASSKTEVNTEAFF. The DNA for the CDR3 is TGTGCCAGTAGTAAGACAGAGGTGAACACTGAAGCTTTCTTT.

The chain has TRBV6-5 and TRBJ2-3, with D tentatively TRBD2 (5 bases). This CDR3 contains 14 residues. Germline-derived CDR1 and CDR2 are MNHEY and SVGAGI. V dropped 0 bases and J dropped 4 bases, with 8 bases sitting between them. CDR3 sequence reads: CASSYSGMADTQYF. The CDR3 DNA follows: TGTGCCAGCAGTTACTCCGGGATGGCAGATACGCAGTATTTT.

The chain uses TRBV19 and TRBJ2-2; 10 bases align to TRBD2. There are 19 residues in the CDR3. The germline gives CDR1 LNHDA, CDR2 SQIVND (reference sequence). V lost 0 bases and J lost 1; bases outside the gene matches: 8. The CDR3 DNA sequence: TGTGCCAGTAGTATAGAAACTAGCGGGGAATTCCTGAACACCGGGGAGCTGTTTTTT. This translates into CASSIETSGEFLNTGELFF.

By proportion, this clonotype is medium-sized. The rearrangement joins TRBV24-1 to TRBJ2-7, with D possibly being TRBD1 or TRBD2 (6 bases each). The V end was cut by 12 bases, the J end by 12 bases, with 26 bases between. Germline CDR1 and CDR2: KGHDR and SFDVKD. This CDR3 has 13 amino acids. CDR3 coding DNA: TGTGCCTCTAAGGCGGGATCAGGGGCGGGGAGGTACTTC. It encodes CASKAGSGAGRYF.

This clonotype was recorded at least ten times. The CDR3 sequence is CASSLLGGQNTEAFF. CDR3 in DNA: TGTGCCAGCAGCTTGTTAGGCGGCCAGAACACTGAAGCTTTCTTT. The chain employs TRBV5-5 and TRBJ1-1; D is unclear. The germline CDR1 and CDR2 sequences are SGHKS and YYEKEE (reference sequence). Trimming cost V 1 base and J 1 base, with 11 bases left between them. This CDR3 has 15 amino acids.

Only a few counts were recorded for this clonotype. The rearrangement links TRBV10-3 to TRBJ2-5; 9 nucleotides match TRBD2. In germline, CDR1 is ENHRY, CDR2 SYGVKD. The junction had 16 bases not matched to a gene; V was cut back by 10 bases and J by 4 bases. The CDR3 has 16 amino acids. The CDR3 sequence: CATRGDSGRFLETQYF. CDR3 DNA sequence: TGTGCCACCAGGGGTGATAGCGGGAGATTTTTAGAGACCCAGTACTTC.

This chain joins TRBV7-3 and TRBJ2-3; D is possibly TRBD1 (5 bases). V was pared by 4 bases and J by 4 bases, with 9 bases between. The CDR3 runs 13 residues. Germline V gene lookup returns CDR1 SGHTA and CDR2 FQGTGA. The CDR3 region is CASSSQGPDTQYF. The CDR3 DNA sequence: TGTGCCAGCAGCTCCCAGGGCCCAGATACGCAGTATTTT.

About this clonotype: No conserved phenylalanine or tryptophan is present at the end of the CDR3, so a read error is the likely explanation. Because the CDR3's place on the DNA is in doubt, the DNA is left out and the CDR3 is given as listed by TCRdb. J is TRBJ1-6 and V is TRBV30; the D segment call TRBD1 is taken from the table without a DNA check. Both ends counted, the CDR3 spans 13 residues. Per germline, CDR1 GTSNPN and CDR2 SVGIG (reference sequence). CDR3 residues: CAWNRGGGSPLHS.

Within the sample, this clonotype is medium-sized. V is TRBV6-5 and J is TRBJ1-2; D is undetermined. CDR1 MNHEY and CDR2 SVGAGI come from the germline V gene. The CDR3 is 14 residues long. The ends were cut back, 3 bases at V and 0 bases at J, with 8 bases in the middle. CDR3 sequence reads: CASSYNRANYGYTF. The CDR3 DNA reads as TGTGCCAGCAGTTATAACCGGGCTAACTATGGCTACACCTTC.

As concerns this clonotype: This may be a read error, as it is one base from a much larger clone. The chain uses TRBV28 and TRBJ1-1; D is perhaps TRBD1 (5 bases). This CDR3 contains 13 residues. Germline CDR1 is MDHEN and CDR2 is SYDVKM. The CDR3 region has the DNA TGTGCCAGCAGTTTAGGACGCGGGACTGAAGTTTTCTTT. This codes for CASSLGRGTEVFF.

By share, this clonotype counts as medium-sized. The chain recombines TRBV6-1 with TRBJ2-3; no definite D call. Trimming took off 5 bases at V and 0 bases at J, with 12 bases between the two ends. Germline values: CDR1 MNHNS, CDR2 SASEGT. This CDR3 is 15 amino acids long. The CDR3 DNA follows: TGTGCCAGCAGTCAACCACCATCTAGCACAGATACGCAGTATTTT. Its protein is CASSQPPSSTDTQYF.

Relative to its sample, this clonotype is medium-sized. The V and J genes are TRBV6-1 and TRBJ2-7; D might be TRBD2 (5 bases). The germline V and J ends were trimmed by 7 bases and 3 bases, with 10 bases remaining between them. From germline, CDR1 is MNHNS and CDR2 SASEGT. The CDR3 sequence is 12 residues long. The CDR3 reads CASKTGGYEQYF. The CDR3 bases are TGTGCCAGCAAAACTGGAGGCTACGAGCAGTACTTC.

On this clonotype itself: The CDR3 ends on some other residue instead of the conserved phenylalanine or tryptophan, so this is likely a read error. This rearrangement joins TRBV27 to TRBJ1-4; 8 nucleotides match TRBD1. V lost 6 bases and J lost 8; bases outside the gene matches: 11. Germline V gives CDR1 MNHEY, CDR2 SMNVEV (reference sequence). The CDR3 has 15 residues. This chain's CDR3 is CASRSTRGLVEKLFS. DNA for the CDR3: TGTGCCAGCAGATCCACCAGGGGGCTAGTCGAAAAACTGTTTTCT.